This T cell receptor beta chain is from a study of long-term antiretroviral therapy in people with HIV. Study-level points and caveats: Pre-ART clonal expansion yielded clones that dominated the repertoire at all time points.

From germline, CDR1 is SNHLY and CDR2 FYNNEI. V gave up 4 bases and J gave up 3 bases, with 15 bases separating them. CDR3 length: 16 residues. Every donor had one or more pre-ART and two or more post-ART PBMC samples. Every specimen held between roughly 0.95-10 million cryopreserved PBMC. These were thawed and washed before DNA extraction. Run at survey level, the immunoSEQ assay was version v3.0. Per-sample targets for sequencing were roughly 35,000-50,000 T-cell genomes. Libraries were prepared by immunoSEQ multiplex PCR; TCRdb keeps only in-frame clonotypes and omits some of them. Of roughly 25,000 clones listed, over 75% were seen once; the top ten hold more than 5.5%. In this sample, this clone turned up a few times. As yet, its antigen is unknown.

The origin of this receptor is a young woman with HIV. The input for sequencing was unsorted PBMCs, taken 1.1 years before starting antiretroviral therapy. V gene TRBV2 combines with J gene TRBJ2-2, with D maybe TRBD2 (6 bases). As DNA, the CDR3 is TGTGCCAGCAGTGCTCCCGAGGGAGGCTACACCGGGGAGCTGTTTTTT. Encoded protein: CASSAPEGGYTGELFF. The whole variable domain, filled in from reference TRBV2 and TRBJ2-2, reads EPEVTQTPSHQVTQMGQEVILRCVPISNHLYFYWYRQILGQKVEFLVSFYNNEISEKSEIFDDQFSVERPDGSNFTLKIRSTKLEDSAMYFCASSAPEGGYTGELFFGEGSRLTVL.